This T cell receptor beta chain came from a study of human T cells and chemical hapten exposure. Across the study: Diphenylcyclopropenone doses were given weekly to the scalps of patients across the approximately 24-week study.

This sample's time point: patch test 1, 2 weeks after DPC sensitization. Treatment described: therapeutic diphenylcyclopropenone sensitization with weekly scalp DPC. The donor pool consisted of alopecia patients aged 18 to 70 years, considered suitable for DPC. This clonotype was counted many times. The antigen remains undetermined. V gave up 2 bases and J gave up 3 bases, with 4 bases separating them. The germline V gene has CDR1 SGHTA and CDR2 FQGNSA. CDR3 size: 12 residues. General study points: Among TCRs, those above 1 in 1000 frequency were unaffected by DPC sensitization.

TCRdb processed the RACE reads anew with MiXCR; each CDR3 protein has one entry. The table lists around 100,000 distinct CDR3 sequences, roughly 9.6% of them singletons. Source: whole blood, taken in connection with sensitization to the hapten diphenylcyclopropenone (DPC). The source of this sequence is a woman aged 40 to 50 with alopecia areata. Some clones in this sample may be carry-over from other donors' samples. The chain has TRBV7-2 and TRBJ1-1, with D hard to call. CDR3 nucleotides: TGTGCCAGCAGCTTATGGTACACTGAAGCTTTCTTT. It yields the protein CASSLWYTEAFF.